Following are 30 T cell receptor beta chains from one sample sequenced in a study of CD8 T cells in Susac syndrome. It was with random hexamers that about 0.45 to 1 ug RNA was reverse transcribed. From the immunoSEQ multiplex PCR reads, TCRdb called clonotypes with MiXCR, one entry per CDR3 protein. The sample has about 400,000 distinct CDR3 sequences, about 85% seen once; the top ten hold 0.12%. Sequenced sample: CD8+ T cells from PBMCs. These receptors were collected from a human donor with multiple sclerosis.

There are a few counts of this clonotype. V gene TRBV14 combines with J gene TRBJ2-1; D is tentatively TRBD1 or TRBD2 (5 bases each). Per germline, CDR1 SGHDN and CDR2 FVKESK. The V and J ends lost 4 bases and 0 bases respectively, with 10 bases between them. The CDR3 has 15 amino acids. CDR3 amino acids: CASSRSGSSYNEQFF. CDR3 bases: TGTGCCAGCAGCCGATCAGGGAGCTCCTACAATGAGCAGTTCTTC.

This clonotype was detected a few times. V is TRBV12-3 or TRBV12-4 and J is TRBJ1-5, with 9 bases that match TRBD1. The CDR3 is 13 residues long. V dropped 8 bases and J dropped 4; count of bases not matched to a gene: 3. CDR3 in amino acids: CASSDRGNQPQHF. The CDR3 DNA reads TGTGCCAGCTCGGACAGGGGAAATCAGCCCCAGCATTTT.

The chain uses TRBV5-4 and TRBJ1-2; 7 bases line up with TRBD1. CDR3 length equals 16 residues. CDR1 SGHNT and CDR2 YYREEE come from the germline V gene (reference sequence). V dropped 6 bases and J dropped 7; count of bases not matched to a gene: 18. The CDR3 DNA reads TGTGCCAGCACGTCCTACCAGGGGGTAGTTGTGGGTGGCTACACCTTC. Encoded protein: CASTSYQGVVVGGYTF.

This chain connects TRBV19 to TRBJ2-2; TRBD1 agrees at 8 bases. The CDR3 length is 13 residues. Germline CDR1 LNHDA, CDR2 SQIVND (reference sequence). Germline trimming cut 11 bases from V and 5 bases from J; bases unmatched to any gene: 7. The CDR3 DNA reads as TGTGCCTGCGACAGGGGTCCTACCGGGGAGCTGTTTTTT. Encoded protein: CACDRGPTGELFF.

The chain has TRBV4-1 and TRBJ2-1; no definite D call. The length of the CDR3 is 11 residues. Germline CDR1 reads MGHRA; CDR2 reads YSYEKL. The germline V and J ends were trimmed by 1 base and 12 bases, with 7 bases remaining between them. This CDR3 reads CASSQGLMQFF. CDR3 DNA sequence: TGCGCCAGCAGCCAAGGATTGATGCAGTTCTTC.

The V gene is TRBV11-2, the J gene TRBJ2-1; the D is unclear. The CDR3 is made up of 15 amino acids. V shed 5 bases and J shed 6 bases, with 17 bases lying between them. CDR1 is SGHAT and CDR2 is FQNNGV in the germline V gene. In DNA, the CDR3 is TGTGCCAGCAGCCAAAACCTGGACCAGCGCAATGAGCAGTTCTTC. Amino acids: CASSQNLDQRNEQFF.

This rearrangement joins TRBV28 to TRBJ2-7; 7 nucleotides align to TRBD2. With 7 bases clipped from V and 5 bases from J, the junction kept 14 bases outside the gene matches. Germline V gene data show CDR1 as MDHEN and CDR2 as SYDVKM. The CDR3 loop spans 15 amino acids. CDR3: CASTRVAGVGNEQYF. The CDR3 nucleotides are TGTGCCAGCACGAGAGTGGCGGGAGTAGGCAACGAGCAGTACTTC.

The chain's CDR3 is CASSDDTSQETQYF. The CDR3 DNA sequence: TGTGCCAGCAGTGACGACACCTCCCAAGAGACCCAGTACTTC. The chain recombines TRBV6-1 with TRBJ2-5; D gene unclear. The CDR3 is made up of 14 amino acids. Germline V gives CDR1 MNHNS, CDR2 SASEGT. The V end was cut by 3 bases, the J end by 1 base, with 9 bases between.

The rearrangement links TRBV3-1 to TRBJ2-2; 7 bases are a match to TRBD1. Trimming removed 6 bases from V and 3 bases from J; junction bases left unmatched: 10. There are 16 residues in the CDR3. CDR1 LGHDT and CDR2 YNNKEL come from the germline V gene (reference sequence). The CDR3 DNA is TGTGCCAGCAGTCCGATAGGACAGGTTTACACCGGGGAGCTGTTTTTT. Encoded protein: CASSPIGQVYTGELFF.

The genes are TRBV30 and TRBJ2-4, with D maybe TRBD2 (6 bases). This CDR3 has 13 amino acids. The germline gives CDR1 GTSNPN, CDR2 SVGIG (reference sequence). The V end lost 5 bases, the J end lost 2 bases, and 10 bases lay between the germline ends. The CDR3 protein is CAWAGIPKNIQYF. DNA of the CDR3: TGTGCCTGGGCGGGGATTCCCAAAAACATTCAGTACTTC.

The genes are TRBV29-1 and TRBJ2-2; D is tentatively TRBD1 or TRBD2 (5 bases each). V was cut by 2 bases and J by 3 bases, with 10 bases left in between. Per the germline V gene, CDR1 is SQVTM and CDR2 is ANQGSEA. The CDR3 has 14 residues. The CDR3 loop is CSVERGDDTGELFF. In nucleotides, the CDR3 is TGCAGCGTTGAAAGAGGGGACGACACCGGGGAGCTGTTTTTT.

The chain joins TRBV5-1 to TRBJ1-1; D uncertain. The CDR3 spans 13 residues. Germline loops: CDR1 SGHRS, CDR2 YFSETQ. The V and J ends lost 3 bases and 12 bases respectively, with 18 bases between them. The CDR3 nucleotides read TGCGCCAGCAGCTCGGTCGGGCACACTGACTCTTTCTTT. It is translated as CASSSVGHTDSFF.

The rearrangement links TRBV3-1 to TRBJ1-1; D is perhaps TRBD1 (6 bases). The length of the CDR3 is 14 residues. Germline V gives CDR1 LGHDT, CDR2 YNNKEL (reference sequence). The V gene lost 4 bases and the J gene lost 3 bases, with 12 bases spanning the gap. CDR3 DNA sequence: TGTGCCAGCAGCCGATGGGGGCTCCACACTGAAGCTTTCTTT. Encoded protein: CASSRWGLHTEAFF. Full variable domain (missing parts from reference TRBV3-1 and TRBJ1-1): DTAVSQTPKYLVTQMGNDKSIKCEQNLGHDTMYWYKQDSKKFLKIMFSYNNKELIINETVPNRFSPKSPDKAHLNLHINSLELGDSAVYFCASSRWGLHTEAFFGQGTRLTVV.

This rearrangement joins TRBV29-1 to TRBJ2-7, with 8 bases matching TRBD1. The CDR3 is 12 residues long. The V segment lost 2 bases and the J segment 6 bases; nucleotides outside the gene matches: 3. Germline lookup yields CDR1 SQVTM and CDR2 ANQGSEA. This CDR3 is CSVELQGVEQYF. CDR3 DNA: TGCAGCGTTGAACTACAGGGGGTCGAGCAGTACTTC.

The rearrangement uses TRBV27 and TRBJ2-1; 8 bases agree with TRBD1. Germline CDR1 reads MNHEY; CDR2 reads SMNVEV (reference sequence). The CDR3 spans 15 residues. With 6 bases clipped from V and 5 bases from J, the junction kept 9 bases outside the gene matches. The CDR3 loop is CASSLAGQVDNEQFF. The CDR3 nucleotides read TGTGCCAGCAGCTTGGCGGGACAGGTAGACAATGAGCAGTTCTTC.

The V call is TRBV12-3 or TRBV12-4, the J call TRBJ1-5, with 7 bases lining up with TRBD1. The CDR3 extends over 13 amino acids. The trim removed 5 bases at V and 6 bases at J, leaving 4 bases unmatched. This chain's CDR3 is CASSKQGSQPQHF. DNA of the CDR3: TGTGCCAGCAGTAAACAGGGGTCTCAGCCCCAGCATTTT.

The rearrangement links TRBV6-5 to TRBJ1-1, with D possibly TRBD1 on 5 matching bases. The CDR3 has 15 amino acids. The V gene's germline CDR1 is MNHEY and CDR2 SVGAGI. The V gene lost 4 bases and the J gene lost 6 bases, with 18 bases spanning the gap. DNA of the CDR3: TGTGCCAGCAGTTCCGCCTGGGGCGTCAGAGCTGAAGCTTTCTTT. Protein sequence: CASSSAWGVRAEAFF.

The V and J genes are TRBV28 and TRBJ2-1; maybe TRBD1 (8 bases). Between the trimmed V and J ends, which lost 4 bases and 7 bases, there was a span of 14 bases. Germline CDR1 is MDHEN and CDR2 is SYDVKM. The CDR3 loop spans 14 amino acids. Here the CDR3 reads CASSYGQGGNEQFF. The CDR3 coding sequence is TGTGCCAGCAGTTACGGACAGGGAGGGAATGAGCAGTTCTTC. Filled out from reference TRBV28 and TRBJ2-1, the complete variable domain reads DVKVTQSSRYLVKRTGEKVFLECVQDMDHENMFWYRQDPGLGLRLIYFSYDVKMKEKGDIPEGYSVSREKKERFSLILESASTNQTSMYLCASSYGQGGNEQFFGPGTRLTVL.

This chain joins TRBV27 and TRBJ2-7; no firm D call. Deletions cut 5 bases from V and 4 bases from J, with 18 bases between. The germline V gene encodes CDR1 MNHEY and CDR2 SMNVEV (reference sequence). There are 15 residues in the CDR3. This chain's CDR3 is CASSPPGPQGYEQYF. In DNA form, the CDR3 reads TGTGCCAGCAGTCCCCCCGGACCCCAAGGGTACGAGCAGTACTTC.

The chain has TRBV27 and TRBJ2-6; 8 bases line up with TRBD1. From germline, CDR1 is MNHEY and CDR2 SMNVEV (reference sequence). The trim removed 5 bases at V and 0 bases at J, leaving 3 bases unmatched. This CDR3 contains 16 residues. The DNA of the CDR3 is TGTGCCAGCAGTGGACAGGGAATCTCTGGGGCCAACGTCCTGACTTTC. This codes for CASSGQGISGANVLTF.

The V call is TRBV20-1, the J call TRBJ2-7; 9 bases agree with TRBD2. The CDR3 runs 14 residues. The germline CDR1 and CDR2 sequences are DFQATT and SNEGSKA (reference sequence). V lost 0 bases to trimming and J lost 3 bases; unmatched junction nucleotides: 3. The CDR3 DNA is TGCAGTGCTAGAGATGTTAGCGGGAGCTACGAGCAGTACTTC. This translates into CSARDVSGSYEQYF.

This chain connects TRBV14 to TRBJ1-2, with a tentative D call TRBD1 (6 bases). Trimming left V 2 bases short and J 6 bases short, with 19 bases between. Per the germline V gene, CDR1 is SGHDN and CDR2 is FVKESK. The CDR3 spans 16 residues. This CDR3 is CASSQSDRMGLNGYTF. CDR3 bases: TGTGCCAGCAGCCAATCTGACAGGATGGGACTAAATGGCTACACCTTC.

V usage is TRBV27 and J usage is TRBJ1-1; D gene uncertain. The germline V gene encodes CDR1 MNHEY and CDR2 SMNVEV (reference sequence). V was clipped by 4 bases and J by 0 bases, with 6 bases between them. The CDR3 runs 13 residues. The CDR3 DNA reads TGTGCCAGCAGTTCATTCTTGAACACTGAAGCTTTCTTT. It translates to CASSSFLNTEAFF.

The chain is built from TRBV27 and TRBJ1-1; no clear D. CDR1 is MNHEY and CDR2 is SMNVEV in the germline V gene (reference sequence). The CDR3 totals 13 residues. The V and J ends lost 9 bases and 0 bases respectively, with 11 bases between them. CDR3 sequence: CASSPTVNTEAFF. The CDR3 region has the DNA TGTGCCAGTAGTCCGACGGTGAACACTGAAGCTTTCTTT.

The chain links TRBV6-5 to TRBJ2-5; 7 bases map to TRBD2. The CDR3 length is 14 residues. V shed 6 bases, J shed 5 bases, and the junction held 9 bases outside the gene matches. Germline values: CDR1 MNHEY, CDR2 SVGAGI. The CDR3 protein is CASSPPSGEETQYF. The CDR3 coding sequence is TGTGCCAGCAGCCCACCAAGCGGGGAGGAGACCCAGTACTTC.

The chain joins TRBV4-1 to TRBJ1-5; D gene unclear. Trimming removed 0 bases at V and 4 bases at J, with 10 bases between. The CDR3 is made up of 15 amino acids. Looked up from germline, CDR1 is MGHRA and CDR2 is YSYEKL. The CDR3 loop reads CASSQDTVENQPQHF. The CDR3 region has the DNA TGCGCCAGCAGCCAAGATACGGTAGAGAATCAGCCCCAGCATTTT.

The rearrangement uses TRBV13 and TRBJ2-2; a possible D gene is TRBD2 (5 bases). CDR1 is PRHDT and CDR2 is FYEKMQ in the germline V gene (reference sequence). V was shortened by 3 bases and J by 6 bases, with 8 bases between the two germline ends. The CDR3 totals 13 residues. CDR3 DNA sequence: TGTGCCAGCAGCTTTGAGGGTGCCGGGGAGCTGTTTTTT. It is translated as CASSFEGAGELFF.

This clonotype has just one count. J is TRBJ2-7 and V is TRBV6-1; maybe TRBD2 (6 bases). Trimming shortened V by 6 bases and J by 4 bases, and 19 bases separated the two germline ends. Per the germline V gene, CDR1 is MNHNS and CDR2 is SASEGT. The CDR3 spans 15 residues. The CDR3 region has the DNA TGTGCCAGCAGGGCGGGGTATACCGAGGGATACGAGCAGTACTTC. It translates to CASRAGYTEGYEQYF.

V and J are TRBV7-6 and TRBJ2-3; D remains ambiguous. CDR1 and CDR2 from the germline V gene are SGHVS and FNYEAQ. V lost 5 bases to trimming and J lost 1 base, with 10 bases between them. There are 14 residues in the CDR3. The CDR3, as DNA: TGTGCCAGCAGCCTCTATGTAGGCACAGATACGCAGTATTTT. Translation: CASSLYVGTDTQYF.

The CDR3 nucleotides read TGTGCCAGCAGCCCTCTAGCGGGAGGAGATAACAACGAGCAGTACTTC. It encodes CASSPLAGGDNNEQYF. The chain recombines TRBV7-8 with TRBJ2-7; TRBD2 matches at 11 bases. V lost 5 bases and J lost 5; bases outside the gene matches: 11. The V gene's germline CDR1 is SGHVS and CDR2 FQNEAQ. The length of the CDR3 is 16 residues.